This entry describes one TCR beta chain. Its antigen is as yet unknown. 60 Vbeta and 13 Jbeta primers were used in PCR. The data were produced by immunoSEQ multiplex PCR, yet TCRdb's version contains in-frame clones alone and is incomplete. The repertoire holds over 110,000 clones, with 70% to 80% as singletons. The data stem from a study of cytomegalovirus exposure and HLA in healthy donors. Overall study results and limits: Only CMV serostatus was available as immune exposure information. Analysis was carried out at a later point, and it linked a missense DCLRE1C variant to TCR beta V- and J-gene trimming. The study listed some 160 cytomegalovirus-associated TCR beta chains. HLA allele associations emerged for about 16,000 TCR beta sequences in a later analysis, at 0.05 false discovery rate.

The sequencing input was PBMCs. The sequence derives from a middle-aged woman in good health and CMV-seropositive.

The CDR3 spells CASTQGGESNTIYF. DNA of the CDR3: TGTGCCAGCACCCAAGGGGGGGAGTCGAACACCATATATTTT. The chain combines TRBV25-1 with TRBJ1-3; D is perhaps TRBD1 (6 bases). V dropped 7 bases and J dropped 7 bases, with 17 bases sitting between them. This CDR3 is 14 amino acids long. CDR1 is MGHDK, CDR2 SYGVNS, per germline.